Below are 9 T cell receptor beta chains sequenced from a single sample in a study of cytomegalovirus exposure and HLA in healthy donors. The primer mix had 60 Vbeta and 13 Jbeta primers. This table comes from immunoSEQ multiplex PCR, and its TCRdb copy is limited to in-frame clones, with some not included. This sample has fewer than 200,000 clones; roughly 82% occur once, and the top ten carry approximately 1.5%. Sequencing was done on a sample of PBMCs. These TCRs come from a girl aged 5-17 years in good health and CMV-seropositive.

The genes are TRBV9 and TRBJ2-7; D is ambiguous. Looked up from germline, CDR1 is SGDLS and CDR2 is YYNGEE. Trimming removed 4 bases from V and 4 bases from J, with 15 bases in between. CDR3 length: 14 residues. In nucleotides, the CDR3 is TGTGCCAGCAGCCGAGAGGCCCTACATTACGAGCAGTACTTC. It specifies CASSREALHYEQYF.

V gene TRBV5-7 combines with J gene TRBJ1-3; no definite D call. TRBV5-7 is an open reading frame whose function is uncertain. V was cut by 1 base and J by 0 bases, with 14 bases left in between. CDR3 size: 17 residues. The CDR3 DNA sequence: TGTGCCAGCAGCTTGTTGGGCCGCGCGAGCTCTGGAAACACCATATATTTT. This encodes CASSLLGRASSGNTIYF.

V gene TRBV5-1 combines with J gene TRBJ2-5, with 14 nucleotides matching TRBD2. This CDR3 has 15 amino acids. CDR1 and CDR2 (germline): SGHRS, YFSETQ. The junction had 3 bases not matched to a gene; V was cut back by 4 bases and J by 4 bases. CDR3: CASSQGTSGRETQYF. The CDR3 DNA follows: TGCGCCAGCAGCCAAGGGACTAGCGGGAGAGAGACCCAGTACTTC. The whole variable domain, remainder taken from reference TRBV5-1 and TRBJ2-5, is KAGVTQTPRYLIKTRGQQVTLSCSPISGHRSVSWYQQTPGQGLQFLFEYFSETQRNKGNFPGRFSGRQFSNSRSEMNVSTLELGDSALYLCASSQGTSGRETQYFGPGTRLLVL.

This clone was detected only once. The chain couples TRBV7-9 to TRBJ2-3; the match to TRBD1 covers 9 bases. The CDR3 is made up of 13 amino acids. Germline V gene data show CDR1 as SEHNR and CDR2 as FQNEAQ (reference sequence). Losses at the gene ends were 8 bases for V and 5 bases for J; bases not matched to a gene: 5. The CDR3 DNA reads TGTGCCAGCCGCACAGGGGGCGAAGATACGCAGTATTTT. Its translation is CASRTGGEDTQYF.

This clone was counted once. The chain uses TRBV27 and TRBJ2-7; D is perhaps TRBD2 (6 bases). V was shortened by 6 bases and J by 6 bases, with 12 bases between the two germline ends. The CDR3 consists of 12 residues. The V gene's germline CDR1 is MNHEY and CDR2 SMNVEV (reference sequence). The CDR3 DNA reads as TGTGCCAGCAGGGGACTGTCCGGCGAGCAGTACTTC. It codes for CASRGLSGEQYF.

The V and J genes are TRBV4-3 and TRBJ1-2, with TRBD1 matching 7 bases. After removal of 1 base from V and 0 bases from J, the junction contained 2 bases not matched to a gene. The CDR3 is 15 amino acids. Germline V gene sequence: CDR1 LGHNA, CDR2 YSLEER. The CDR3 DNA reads TGCGCCAGCAGCCAAGTGGGACAGCCTAACTATGGCTACACCTTC. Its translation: CASSQVGQPNYGYTF.

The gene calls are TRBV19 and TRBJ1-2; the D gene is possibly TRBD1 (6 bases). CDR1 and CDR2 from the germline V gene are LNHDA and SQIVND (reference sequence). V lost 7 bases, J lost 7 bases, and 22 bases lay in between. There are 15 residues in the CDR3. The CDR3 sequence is CASTSQGRLTGGYTF. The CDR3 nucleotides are TGTGCCAGTACCTCTCAGGGGCGGCTAACCGGTGGCTACACCTTC.

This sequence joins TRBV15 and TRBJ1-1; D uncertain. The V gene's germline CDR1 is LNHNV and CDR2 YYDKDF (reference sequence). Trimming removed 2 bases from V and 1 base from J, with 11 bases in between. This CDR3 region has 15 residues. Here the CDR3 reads CATSRNLVPNTEAFF. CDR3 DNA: TGTGCCACCAGCAGAAACCTAGTCCCGAACACTGAAGCTTTCTTT.

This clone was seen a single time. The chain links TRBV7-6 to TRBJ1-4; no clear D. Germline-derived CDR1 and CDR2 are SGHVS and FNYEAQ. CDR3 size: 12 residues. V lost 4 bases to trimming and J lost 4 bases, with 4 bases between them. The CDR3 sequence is CASSYFNEKLFF. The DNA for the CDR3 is TGTGCCAGCAGCTACTTTAATGAAAAACTGTTTTTT.